This T cell receptor (beta chain) was profiled in a study of cytomegalovirus exposure and HLA in healthy donors. Primers for the PCR totalled 60 Vbeta and 13 Jbeta. TCRdb's table, derived via immunoSEQ multiplex PCR, lists solely in-frame clones and lacks some. The sample lists about 94,000 clones; approximately 69% were seen once. Comments on this clone: Its antigen is undetermined.

Broader study findings: In a later analysis, parvovirus B19, influenza, CMV and Epstein-Barr virus appeared linked to several top co-occurrence clusters. A few CMV-associated chains were confirmed in vitro to be specific for CMV antigens.

Germline CDR1 is MGHRA and CDR2 is YSYEKL. The CDR3 spans 18 residues. The V end lost 0 bases, the J end lost 2 bases, and 18 bases lay between the germline ends. The sequence was obtained from a man aged 30 to 45 in good health and CMV-seropositive. The rearrangement uses TRBV4-1 and TRBJ2-3; perhaps TRBD2 as D (7 bases). The specimen was PBMCs. The CDR3 bases are TGCGCCAGCAGCCAAGATGGTCAAGCGGGACATGTCACAGATACGCAGTATTTT. Its translation: CASSQDGQAGHVTDTQYF.